The present T cell receptor beta chain was sequenced within a study of OX40 agonist ivuxolimab in advanced cancers. The CDR3 is 14 residues long. Per germline, CDR1 LNHDA and CDR2 SQIVND (reference sequence). The V end lost 7 bases, the J end lost 2 bases, and 12 bases lay between the germline ends. Details on this clone: What it binds is unknown.

Data came from immunoSEQ multiplex PCR; TCRdb stores just in-frame clones and leaves some out. Seen here are some 70,000 clones, over 75% observed once, and the top ten hold about 8.2%. Patients were ruled out by autoimmune disease history or systemic immunosuppression. Study outcomes and limitations: CD8+ T cells (on average) carried more expanded clones than CD4+ T cells.

The TCR comes from an adult with an advanced solid tumor such as melanoma, head and neck, liver or kidney cancer. The chain is built from TRBV19 and TRBJ1-3, with D possibly TRBD1 on 6 matching bases. The sample in question was CD4+ or CD8+ T cells sorted from blood, obtained in a trial of the OX40 agonist ivuxolimab. The CDR3: CASTRGSAGNTIYF. In DNA form, the CDR3 reads TGTGCCAGTACCAGGGGTTCCGCTGGAAACACCATATATTTT.